These 6 T cell receptor beta chains were all obtained from the same sample, sequenced in a study of CD8+ T cells in alopecia areata. TCR sequencing used cDNA made by reverse transcription of extracted RNA. Produced via immunoSEQ multiplex PCR; TCRdb's table is partial and in-frame only. The sample records 190,000 or so clones, over 45% being singletons. Treatment noted: oral pan-JAK inhibitor, 5-10 mg twice daily. The sequences come from CD4+ T cells sorted from blood, collected at week 24, from a patient treated with tofacitinib. The receptors were sampled from a human donor with alopecia areata.

V gene TRBV29-1 combines with J gene TRBJ2-7; 15 bases are shared with TRBD2. The CDR3 covers 16 residues. From germline, CDR1 is SQVTM and CDR2 ANQGSEA. With V trimmed by 4 bases and J by 7 bases, 11 bases remained unmatched. CDR3 residues: CSVVLTPGLAGGEQYF. CDR3 nucleotide sequence: TGCAGCGTTGTCCTCACGCCGGGACTAGCGGGAGGTGAGCAGTACTTC.

In DNA form, the CDR3 reads TGTGCCAGCAGCCCTAGACGGGGCCTCTCCTACGAGCAGTACTTC. This sequence encodes CASSPRRGLSYEQYF. The chain has TRBV7-2 and TRBJ2-7, with D perhaps given as TRBD1 or TRBD2 (5 bases each). The CDR3 sequence is 15 residues long. The V and J ends lost 5 bases and 0 bases respectively, with 14 bases between them. Per the germline V gene, CDR1 is SGHTA and CDR2 is FQGNSA.

The CDR3 region is CASKRPGTDTQYF. The CDR3 DNA follows: TGTGCCAGCAAAAGACCGGGCACAGATACGCAGTATTTT. The rearrangement joins TRBV6-5 to TRBJ2-3, with unresolved D. The CDR3 is 13 amino acids. CDR1 and CDR2 (germline): MNHEY, SVGAGI. V lost 7 bases and J lost 1, with 9 bases in between.

Regarding this clone: The sample holds other DNA sequences that translate to the same CDR3. This rearrangement joins TRBV20-1 to TRBJ2-5; D not resolved. Germline V lookup: CDR1 DFQATT, CDR2 SNEGSKA (reference sequence). This CDR3 is built from 11 residues. Trimming left V 1 base short and J 4 bases short, with 4 bases between. CDR3 nucleotide sequence: TGCAGTGCTAGAGTGGGAGAGACCCAGTACTTC. Translated: CSARVGETQYF.

The V call is TRBV7-3, the J call TRBJ2-3, with D maybe TRBD1 (5 bases). Germline V gives CDR1 SGHTA, CDR2 FQGTGA. Trimming removed 8 bases from V and 0 bases from J, with 12 bases in between. The CDR3 sequence is 14 residues long. The CDR3 coding sequence is TGTGCCAGCGCCCGGACAACTAGCACAGATACGCAGTATTTT. Translation: CASARTTSTDTQYF. Complete variable domain (other parts from reference TRBV7-3 and TRBJ2-3): GAGVSQTPSNKVTEKGKYVELRCDPISGHTALYWYRQSLGQGPEFLIYFQGTGAADDSGLPNDRFFAVRPEGSVSTLKIQRTERGDSAVYLCASARTTSTDTQYFGPGTRLTVL.

CDR3 DNA: TGTGCCAGCAGTTTCCCACTAGCCGGGGAGCTGTTTTTT. Protein sequence: CASSFPLAGELFF. This sequence joins TRBV28 and TRBJ2-2, with a tentative D call TRBD2 (5 bases). The CDR3 loop spans 13 amino acids. V lost 3 bases, J lost 6 bases, and 8 bases lay in between. Per germline, CDR1 MDHEN and CDR2 SYDVKM. Using reference TRBV28 and TRBJ2-2 for the parts outside the CDR3, the full variable domain is DVKVTQSSRYLVKRTGEKVFLECVQDMDHENMFWYRQDPGLGLRLIYFSYDVKMKEKGDIPEGYSVSREKKERFSLILESASTNQTSMYLCASSFPLAGELFFGEGSRLTVL.